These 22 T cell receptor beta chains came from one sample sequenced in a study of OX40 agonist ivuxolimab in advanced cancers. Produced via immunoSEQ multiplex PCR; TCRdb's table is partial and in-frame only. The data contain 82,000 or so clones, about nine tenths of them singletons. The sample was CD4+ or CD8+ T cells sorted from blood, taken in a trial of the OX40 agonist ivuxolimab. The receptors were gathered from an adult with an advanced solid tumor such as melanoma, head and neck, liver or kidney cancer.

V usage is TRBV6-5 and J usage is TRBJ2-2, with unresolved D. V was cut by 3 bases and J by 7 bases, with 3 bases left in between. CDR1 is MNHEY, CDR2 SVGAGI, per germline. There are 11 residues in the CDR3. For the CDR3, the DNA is TGTGCCAGCAGTTATTTCGGGGAGCTGTTTTTT. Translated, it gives CASSYFGELFF.

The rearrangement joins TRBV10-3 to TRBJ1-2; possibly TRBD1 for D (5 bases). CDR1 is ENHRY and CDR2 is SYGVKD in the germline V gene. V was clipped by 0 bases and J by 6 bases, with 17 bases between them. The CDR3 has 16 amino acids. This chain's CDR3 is CAISESKGTGIDGYTF. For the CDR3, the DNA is TGTGCCATCAGTGAGTCGAAGGGGACTGGGATAGATGGCTACACCTTC.

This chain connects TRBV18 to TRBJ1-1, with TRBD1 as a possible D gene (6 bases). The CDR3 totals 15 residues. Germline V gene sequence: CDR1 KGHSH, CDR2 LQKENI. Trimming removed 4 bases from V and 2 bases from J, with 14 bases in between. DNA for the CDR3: TGTGCCAGCTCACGTAAAACAGGGCATAACACTGAAGCTTTCTTT. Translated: CASSRKTGHNTEAFF. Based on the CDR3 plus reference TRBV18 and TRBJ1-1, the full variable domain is NAGVMQNPRHLVRRRGQEARLRCSPMKGHSHVYWYRQLPEEGLKFMVYLQKENIIDESGMPKERFSAEFPKEGPSILRIQQVVRGDSAAYFCASSRKTGHNTEAFFGQGTRLTVV.

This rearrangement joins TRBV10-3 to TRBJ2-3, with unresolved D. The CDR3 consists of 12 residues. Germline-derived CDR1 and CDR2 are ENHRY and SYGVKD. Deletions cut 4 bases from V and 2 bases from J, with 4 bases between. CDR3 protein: CAISVYTDTQYF. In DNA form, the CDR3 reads TGTGCCATCAGTGTCTACACAGATACGCAGTATTTT.

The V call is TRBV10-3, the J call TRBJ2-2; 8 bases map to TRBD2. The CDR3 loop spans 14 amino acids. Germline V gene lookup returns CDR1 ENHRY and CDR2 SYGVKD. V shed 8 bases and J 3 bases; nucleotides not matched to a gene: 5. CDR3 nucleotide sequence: TGTGCCATCCGGCGGGGGGCGGACACCGGGGAGCTGTTTTTT. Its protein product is CAIRRGADTGELFF.

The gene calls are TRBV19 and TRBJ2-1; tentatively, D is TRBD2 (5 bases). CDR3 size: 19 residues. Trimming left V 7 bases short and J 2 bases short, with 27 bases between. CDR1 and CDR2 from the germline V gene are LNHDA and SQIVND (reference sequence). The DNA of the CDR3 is TGTGCCAGTACCCCGATCTCCTCAAGAGGAGCGGAGACCTACAATGAGCAGTTCTTC. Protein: CASTPISSRGAETYNEQFF.

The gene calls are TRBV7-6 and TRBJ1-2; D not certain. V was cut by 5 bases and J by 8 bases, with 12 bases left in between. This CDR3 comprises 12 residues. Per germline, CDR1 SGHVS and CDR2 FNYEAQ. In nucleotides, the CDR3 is TGTGCCAGCAGCCCCAGGCCGGGCGGCTACACCTTC. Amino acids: CASSPRPGGYTF.

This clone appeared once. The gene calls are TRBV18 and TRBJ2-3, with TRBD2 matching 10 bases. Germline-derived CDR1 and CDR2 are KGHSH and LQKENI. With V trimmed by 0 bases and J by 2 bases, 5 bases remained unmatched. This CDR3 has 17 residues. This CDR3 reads CASSPPGTSVSTDTQYF. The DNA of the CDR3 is TGTGCCAGCTCACCACCAGGGACTAGCGTCTCCACAGATACGCAGTATTTT.

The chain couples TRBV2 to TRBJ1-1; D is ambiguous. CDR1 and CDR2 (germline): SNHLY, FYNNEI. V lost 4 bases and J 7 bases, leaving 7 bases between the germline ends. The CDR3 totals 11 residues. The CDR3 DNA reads TGTGCCAGCAGTGTGGCAGGTGAAGCTTTCTTT. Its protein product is CASSVAGEAFF.

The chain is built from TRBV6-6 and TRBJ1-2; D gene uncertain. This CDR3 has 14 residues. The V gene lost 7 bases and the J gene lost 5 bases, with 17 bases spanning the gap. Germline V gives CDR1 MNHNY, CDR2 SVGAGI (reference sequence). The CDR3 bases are TGTGCCAGCACGACCCGATTAGGGCAGTATGGCTACACCTTC. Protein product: CASTTRLGQYGYTF.

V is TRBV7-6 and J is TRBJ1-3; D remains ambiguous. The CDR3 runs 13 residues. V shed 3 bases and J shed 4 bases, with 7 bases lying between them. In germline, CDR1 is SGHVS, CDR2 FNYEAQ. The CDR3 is CASSLGLGNTIYF. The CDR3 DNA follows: TGTGCCAGCAGCTTGGGTTTGGGAAACACCATATATTTT.

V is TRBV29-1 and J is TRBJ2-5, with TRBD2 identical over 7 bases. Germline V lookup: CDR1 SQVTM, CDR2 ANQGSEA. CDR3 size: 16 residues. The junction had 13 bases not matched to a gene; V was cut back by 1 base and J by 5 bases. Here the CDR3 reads CSVEVRWSLGGETQYF. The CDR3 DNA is TGCAGCGTTGAAGTGCGATGGAGCCTCGGGGGGGAGACCCAGTACTTC.

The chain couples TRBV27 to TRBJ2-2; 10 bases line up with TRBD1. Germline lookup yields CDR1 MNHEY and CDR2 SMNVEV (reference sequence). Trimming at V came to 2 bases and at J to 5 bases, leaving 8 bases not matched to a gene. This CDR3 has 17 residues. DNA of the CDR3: TGTGCCAGCAGTTTAACCGTTCGACAGGGGGCAACCGGGGAGCTGTTTTTT. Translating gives CASSLTVRQGATGELFF.

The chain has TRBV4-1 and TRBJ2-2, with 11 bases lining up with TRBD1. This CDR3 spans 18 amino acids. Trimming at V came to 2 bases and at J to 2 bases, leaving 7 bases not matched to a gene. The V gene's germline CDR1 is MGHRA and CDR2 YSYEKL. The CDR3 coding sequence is TGCGCCAGCAGCCAACCGGACAGGGGGCTAATCAACACCGGGGAGCTGTTTTTT. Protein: CASSQPDRGLINTGELFF.

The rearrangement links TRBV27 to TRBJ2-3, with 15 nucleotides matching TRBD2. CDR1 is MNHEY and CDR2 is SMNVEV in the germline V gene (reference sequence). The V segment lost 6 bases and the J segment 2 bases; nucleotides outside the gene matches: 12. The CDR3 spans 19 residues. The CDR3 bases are TGTGCCAGCAGAGGTAGATCGGGACTAGCGGGAGGAGTCACAGATACGCAGTATTTT. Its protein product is CASRGRSGLAGGVTDTQYF.

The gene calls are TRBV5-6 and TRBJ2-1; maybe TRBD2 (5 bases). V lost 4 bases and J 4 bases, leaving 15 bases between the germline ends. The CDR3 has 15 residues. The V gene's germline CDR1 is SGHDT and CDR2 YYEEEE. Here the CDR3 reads CASSPSGLRYNEQFF. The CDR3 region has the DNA TGTGCCAGCAGCCCGTCAGGACTTCGATACAATGAGCAGTTCTTC.

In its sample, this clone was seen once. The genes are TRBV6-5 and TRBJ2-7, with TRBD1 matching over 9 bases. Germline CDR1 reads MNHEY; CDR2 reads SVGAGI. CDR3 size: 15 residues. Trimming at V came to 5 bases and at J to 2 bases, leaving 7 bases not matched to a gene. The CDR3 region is CASSPGTGTPYEQYF. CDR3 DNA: TGTGCCAGCAGTCCCGGGACAGGGACTCCCTACGAGCAGTACTTC.

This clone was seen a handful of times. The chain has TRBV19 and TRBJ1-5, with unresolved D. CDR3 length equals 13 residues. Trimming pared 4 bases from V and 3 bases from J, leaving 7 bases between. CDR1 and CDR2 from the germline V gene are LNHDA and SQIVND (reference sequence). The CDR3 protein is CASSKGTNQPQHF. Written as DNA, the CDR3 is TGTGCCAGTAGTAAAGGTACCAATCAGCCCCAGCATTTT. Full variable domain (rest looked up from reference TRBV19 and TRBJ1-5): DGGITQSPKYLFRKEGQNVTLSCEQNLNHDAMYWYRQDPGQGLRLIYYSQIVNDFQKGDIAEGYSVSREKKESFPLTVTSAQKNPTAFYLCASSKGTNQPQHFGDGTRLSIL.

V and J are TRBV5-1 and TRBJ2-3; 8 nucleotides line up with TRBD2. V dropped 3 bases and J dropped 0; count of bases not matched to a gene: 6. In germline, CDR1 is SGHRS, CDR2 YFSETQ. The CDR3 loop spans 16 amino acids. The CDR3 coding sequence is TGCGCCAGCAGCTCAGGACTAGCACTAAGCACAGATACGCAGTATTTT. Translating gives CASSSGLALSTDTQYF.

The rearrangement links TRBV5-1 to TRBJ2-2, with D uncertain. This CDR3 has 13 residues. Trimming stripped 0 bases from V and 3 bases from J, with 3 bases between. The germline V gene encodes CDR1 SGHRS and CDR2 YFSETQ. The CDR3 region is CASSLDYTGELFF. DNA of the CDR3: TGCGCCAGCAGCTTGGATTACACCGGGGAGCTGTTTTTT.

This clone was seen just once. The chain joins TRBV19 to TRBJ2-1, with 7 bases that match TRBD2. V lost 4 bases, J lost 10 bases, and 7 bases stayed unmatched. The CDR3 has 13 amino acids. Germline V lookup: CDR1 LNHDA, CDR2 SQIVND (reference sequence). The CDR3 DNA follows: TGTGCCAGTAGTAGGGACTACTTGGGGGAGCAGTTCTTC. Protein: CASSRDYLGEQFF.

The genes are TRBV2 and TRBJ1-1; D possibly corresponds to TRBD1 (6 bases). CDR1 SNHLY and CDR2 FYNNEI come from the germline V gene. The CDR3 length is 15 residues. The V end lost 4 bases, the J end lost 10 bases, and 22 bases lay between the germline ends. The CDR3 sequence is CASSGGDNSRVGAFF. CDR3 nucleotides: TGTGCCAGCAGTGGAGGGGACAACTCGAGGGTTGGAGCTTTCTTT.